This passage covers 14 T cell receptor beta chains from one sample sequenced in a study of cytomegalovirus exposure and HLA in healthy donors. The PCR was carried out with 60 Vbeta primers and 13 Jbeta primers. Assay used: immunoSEQ multiplex PCR; TCRdb lists only in-frame clones, some missing. In the table there are 150,000 to 200,000 clones, 77% of which are singletons. Sample: PBMCs. The receptors were sampled from a woman aged 25 to 39 in good health and CMV-seronegative.

The genes are TRBV6-1 and TRBJ1-1, with 7 bases lining up with TRBD1. This CDR3 is built from 14 residues. Germline V gene data show CDR1 as MNHNS and CDR2 as SASEGT. The V and J ends lost 8 bases and 3 bases, in that order; junction bases with no gene match: 9. For the CDR3, the DNA is TGTGCCAGCCGTCAGGGGGGAGGTTACACTGAAGCTTTCTTT. This gives the protein CASRQGGGYTEAFF.

The chain joins TRBV2 to TRBJ1-6; tentative D call: TRBD1 (6 bases). Trimming left V 6 bases short and J 9 bases short, with 12 bases between. This CDR3 is built from 13 residues. Germline V gene sequence: CDR1 SNHLY, CDR2 FYNNEI. The CDR3 protein is CASRSGGSSPLHF. CDR3 sequence (DNA): TGTGCCAGCAGGAGCGGGGGCTCTTCACCCCTCCACTTT.

This clone came up a few times. The chain joins TRBV11-3 to TRBJ2-3, with D possibly being TRBD2 (5 bases). This CDR3 has 15 residues. Per the germline V gene, CDR1 is SGHNT and CDR2 is YENEEA. The germline V and J ends were trimmed by 0 bases and 0 bases, with 7 bases remaining between them. The CDR3 loop is CASSLEAVSTDTQYF. The CDR3 DNA is TGTGCCAGCAGCTTAGAAGCGGTAAGCACAGATACGCAGTATTTT.

The CDR3 sequence: CASSQAGLAVYNEQFF. CDR3 sequence (DNA): TGCGCCAGCAGCCAAGCAGGACTAGCGGTTTACAATGAGCAGTTCTTC. The V gene is TRBV4-3, the J gene TRBJ2-1; TRBD2 matches at 10 bases. This CDR3 is built from 16 residues. V was pared by 1 base and J by 4 bases, with 4 bases of the junction left unmatched. Per germline, CDR1 LGHNA and CDR2 YSLEER.

This clone was seen once. V gene TRBV4-1 combines with J gene TRBJ1-5, with D perhaps matching TRBD1 (6 bases). In germline, CDR1 is MGHRA, CDR2 YSYEKL. The CDR3 is made up of 16 amino acids. Trimming removed 1 base from V and 5 bases from J, with 15 bases in between. The CDR3 bases are TGCGCCAGCAGCCAAGTAGGTGCAGGGGCGGATCAGCCCCAGCATTTT. Translating it yields CASSQVGAGADQPQHF.

The chain links TRBV4-1 to TRBJ1-2; 11 bases are shared with TRBD1. CDR1 MGHRA and CDR2 YSYEKL come from the germline V gene. Germline trimming cut 2 bases from V and 4 bases from J; bases unmatched to any gene: 6. The CDR3 consists of 16 residues. CDR3 DNA: TGCGCCAGCAGCCAACGACTAGGGACAGGGGGCTATGGCTACACCTTC. Protein product: CASSQRLGTGGYGYTF.

The rearrangement joins TRBV4-2 to TRBJ2-7; TRBD2 agrees at 11 bases. The CDR3 runs to 16 residues. V shed 4 bases, J shed 5 bases, and the junction held 10 bases outside the gene matches. Germline V gives CDR1 LGHNA, CDR2 YNFKEQ. CDR3 DNA: TGTGCCAGCAGCCGAGTAGCGGGGGGGCCGATCAACGAGCAGTACTTC. Amino acid sequence: CASSRVAGGPINEQYF.

The chain carries TRBV18 and TRBJ1-2; 7 nucleotides line up with TRBD1. CDR1 and CDR2 (germline): KGHSH, LQKENI. V was clipped by 0 bases and J by 3 bases; unmatched bases: 1. CDR3 length: 14 residues. DNA for the CDR3: TGTGCCAGCTCACCACCTGGGACAGACTATGGCTACACCTTC. Its protein is CASSPPGTDYGYTF.

This chain joins TRBV27 and TRBJ1-5, with D maybe TRBD1 (5 bases). V dropped 2 bases and J dropped 9 bases, with 20 bases sitting between them. Germline loops: CDR1 MNHEY, CDR2 SMNVEV (reference sequence). This CDR3 is built from 16 residues. The DNA of the CDR3 is TGTGCCAGCAGTTTACCTATCGCCAGGGCCCTCCTGCCCCAGCATTTT. Translation: CASSLPIARALLPQHF.

The chain combines TRBV29-1 with TRBJ1-1; TRBD1 agrees at 7 bases. The CDR3 covers 12 residues. J lost 1 base, V lost 6 bases, and 2 bases had no gene match. Germline lookup yields CDR1 SQVTM and CDR2 ANQGSEA. This chain's CDR3 is CSVDRTNTEAFF. CDR3 in DNA: TGCAGCGTGGACAGGACGAACACTGAAGCTTTCTTT.

Here the CDR3 DNA reads TGCGCCAGCAGCTTGGAGGGCCCGGGACTAGCGGGGAGCACCGGGGAGCTGTTTTTT. This translates into CASSLEGPGLAGSTGELFF. V and J are TRBV5-1 and TRBJ2-2, with 13 bases lining up with TRBD2. Germline CDR1 and CDR2: SGHRS and YFSETQ. CDR3 length equals 19 residues. Trimming at V came to 0 bases and at J to 4 bases, leaving 9 bases not matched to a gene.

The chain recombines TRBV2 with TRBJ2-5; 9 bases match TRBD2. In germline, CDR1 is SNHLY, CDR2 FYNNEI. The V segment lost 3 bases and the J segment 4 bases; nucleotides outside the gene matches: 3. This CDR3 is built from 14 residues. For the CDR3, the DNA is TGTGCCAGCAGTGACGCAGCGGGAGGAGAGACCCAGTACTTC. Translating it yields CASSDAAGGETQYF. Full variable domain (outside the CDR3, taken from reference TRBV2 and TRBJ2-5): EPEVTQTPSHQVTQMGQEVILRCVPISNHLYFYWYRQILGQKVEFLVSFYNNEISEKSEIFDDQFSVERPDGSNFTLKIRSTKLEDSAMYFCASSDAAGGETQYFGPGTRLLVL.

This chain connects TRBV5-1 to TRBJ2-7; 9 bases match TRBD1. Losses at the gene ends were 0 bases for V and 4 bases for J; bases not matched to a gene: 5. The germline gives CDR1 SGHRS, CDR2 YFSETQ. The CDR3 loop spans 15 amino acids. The CDR3 coding sequence is TGCGCCAGCAGCTTGGCCGGGACAGGGCTTTACGAGCAGTACTTC. This gives the protein CASSLAGTGLYEQYF.

This clone was seen a single time. The chain is built from TRBV4-2 and TRBJ2-7; 14 nucleotides agree with TRBD2. V lost 4 bases, J lost 6 bases, and 8 bases stayed unmatched. Germline loops: CDR1 LGHNA, CDR2 YNFKEQ. There are 16 residues in the CDR3. Written as DNA, the CDR3 is TGTGCCAGCAGCCGCGAAGGGGGACTAGCGGGAGCCGAGCAGTACTTC. It translates to CASSREGGLAGAEQYF.